This entry lists 30 T cell receptor beta chains sequenced from one sample in a study of T cell changes during pregnancy in multiple sclerosis. Assay used: immunoSEQ multiplex PCR; TCRdb lists only in-frame clones, some missing. Of tens of thousands of clones in the sample, around 94% were seen once. The material sequenced was peripheral blood, taken in the third trimester of pregnancy. The receptors were gathered from a female donor with multiple sclerosis, enrolled in a pregnancy study.

The chain links TRBV10-3 to TRBJ1-1; 11 bases match TRBD1. Germline CDR1 is ENHRY and CDR2 is SYGVKD. This CDR3 comprises 15 residues. V dropped 6 bases and J dropped 1; count of bases not matched to a gene: 4. CDR3 coding DNA: TGTGCCATCAGCGGGACAGGGGGGGGGAACACTGAAGCTTTCTTT. The encoded protein is CAISGTGGGNTEAFF.

J is TRBJ2-2 and V is TRBV11-2; TRBD2 matches at 7 bases. Germline CDR1 SGHAT, CDR2 FQNNGV. This CDR3 has 16 residues. V dropped 1 base and J dropped 5; count of bases not matched to a gene: 7. Here the CDR3 reads CASSLVFWGGTGELFF. The CDR3 bases are TGTGCCAGCAGCTTAGTTTTTTGGGGAGGGACCGGGGAGCTGTTTTTT.

The gene calls are TRBV6-6 and TRBJ1-1; 7 positions agree with TRBD1. The CDR3 is 15 amino acids. Germline V lookup: CDR1 MNHNY, CDR2 SVGAGI (reference sequence). With V trimmed by 3 bases and J by 2 bases, 6 bases remained unmatched. As DNA, the CDR3 is TGTGCCAGCAGTTATCCGACAGGGTCTAACACTGAAGCTTTCTTT. It translates to CASSYPTGSNTEAFF.

V gene TRBV11-2 combines with J gene TRBJ2-4, with a tentative D call TRBD2 (6 bases). Germline V gives CDR1 SGHAT, CDR2 FQNNGV. V was clipped by 7 bases and J by 4 bases, with 14 bases between them. The CDR3 is 14 amino acids. CDR3 sequence reads: CASTRTGTKNIQYF. The CDR3, as DNA: TGTGCCAGCACCCGTACCGGGACTAAAAACATTCAGTACTTC.

CDR3 DNA sequence: TGTGCCAGCATCCCCCCCGGGGCCTACGAGCAGTACTTC. Protein sequence: CASIPPGAYEQYF. The rearrangement joins TRBV2 to TRBJ2-7; TRBD2 is a possible D gene (5 bases). The germline V gene has CDR1 SNHLY and CDR2 FYNNEI. V lost 7 bases and J lost 2, with 12 bases in between. This CDR3 comprises 13 residues.

Here the CDR3 DNA reads TGCGCCAGCAGCTCTGATAGCGGTTCTAGCACAGATACGCAGTATTTT. Translating it yields CASSSDSGSSTDTQYF. The rearrangement uses TRBV5-1 and TRBJ2-3, with D possibly being TRBD2 (6 bases). In germline, CDR1 is SGHRS, CDR2 YFSETQ. The ends were cut back, 3 bases at V and 0 bases at J, with 14 bases in the middle. CDR3 length equals 16 residues.

This chain links TRBV5-4 with TRBJ2-3; 8 nucleotides line up with TRBD1. The ends lost 5 bases at V and 1 base at J; junction bases unmatched: 6. Germline V gene lookup returns CDR1 SGHNT and CDR2 YYREEE (reference sequence). The CDR3 has 15 residues. CDR3: CASRSGTGGTDTQYF. CDR3 nucleotide sequence: TGTGCCAGCAGATCCGGGACAGGTGGCACAGATACGCAGTATTTT.

The V and J genes are TRBV7-9 and TRBJ2-1, with a tentative D call TRBD2 (6 bases). Germline V gene data show CDR1 as SEHNR and CDR2 as FQNEAQ (reference sequence). CDR3 size: 14 residues. Deletions cut 2 bases from V and 9 bases from J, with 14 bases between. As DNA, the CDR3 is TGTGCCAGCAGCTTATCGGCTAGCGAGGGTGAGCAGTTCTTC. It is translated as CASSLSASEGEQFF.

The CDR3 DNA sequence: TGTGCCAGCAGCTCCCGACGGCAGGGGGGTAATGAGCAGTTCTTC. Encoded protein: CASSSRRQGGNEQFF. The rearrangement links TRBV5-4 to TRBJ2-1; possibly TRBD1 for D (7 bases). V shed 3 bases and J shed 7 bases, with 17 bases lying between them. Germline CDR1 SGHNT, CDR2 YYREEE (reference sequence). The CDR3 length is 15 residues.

V is TRBV28 and J is TRBJ2-1; 7 bases match TRBD2. CDR1 and CDR2 (germline): MDHEN, SYDVKM. This CDR3 has 16 amino acids. V shed 4 bases, J shed 6 bases, and the junction held 12 bases outside the gene matches. The CDR3 loop reads CASSYRGASGPNEQFF. CDR3 coding DNA: TGTGCCAGCAGTTACCGCGGCGCTAGCGGACCCAATGAGCAGTTCTTC. Full variable domain (outside the CDR3, taken from reference TRBV28 and TRBJ2-1): DVKVTQSSRYLVKRTGEKVFLECVQDMDHENMFWYRQDPGLGLRLIYFSYDVKMKEKGDIPEGYSVSREKKERFSLILESASTNQTSMYLCASSYRGASGPNEQFFGPGTRLTVL.

This chain joins TRBV6-5 and TRBJ1-1, with no clear D. Germline V gene sequence: CDR1 MNHEY, CDR2 SVGAGI. CDR3 size: 12 residues. Trimming took 11 bases from V and 5 from J, leaving 15 bases between them. This CDR3 reads CAVHIRRTEAFF. CDR3 DNA sequence: TGTGCCGTGCACATAAGGCGGACTGAAGCTTTCTTT.

This clone has only one observation. The J gene is TRBJ2-7, the V gene TRBV7-6; TRBD1 agrees at 9 bases. The J segment lost 2 bases and the V segment lost 5 bases, leaving 10 bases of the junction unmatched. Germline V gene data show CDR1 as SGHVS and CDR2 as FNYEAQ. This CDR3 is built from 16 residues. CDR3 loop: CASSRYRDRAAYEQYF. Here the CDR3 DNA reads TGTGCCAGCAGCCGATACCGGGACAGGGCAGCCTACGAGCAGTACTTC.

The chain couples TRBV7-3 to TRBJ2-2; 8 bases fit TRBD1. CDR1 is SGHTA, CDR2 FQGTGA, per germline. V lost 5 bases and J lost 6; bases outside the gene matches: 11. This CDR3 is 16 amino acids long. CDR3 sequence (DNA): TGTGCCAGCAGCCCTAATTTATTGACAGGGGCCGGGGAGCTGTTTTTT. Translating it yields CASSPNLLTGAGELFF.

The chain has TRBV19 and TRBJ1-1; 10 positions match TRBD1. J gave up 6 bases and V 4 bases, and 2 bases lay outside the gene matches. Germline V gene data show CDR1 as LNHDA and CDR2 as SQIVND (reference sequence). The CDR3 has 13 amino acids. The CDR3 here is CASSRDRGSEAFF. CDR3 in DNA: TGTGCCAGTAGTAGGGACAGGGGATCTGAAGCTTTCTTT.

The J gene is TRBJ2-3, the V gene TRBV27; the match to TRBD1 covers 8 bases. The V gene end was trimmed by 5 bases and the J gene end by 3 bases; junction bases not matched to a gene: 10. The CDR3 is 16 amino acids. In germline, CDR1 is MNHEY, CDR2 SMNVEV (reference sequence). CDR3: CASSPSRTGLTDTQYF. For the CDR3, the DNA is TGTGCCAGCAGTCCCTCCCGGACAGGGCTTACAGATACGCAGTATTTT.

This sequence joins TRBV25-1 and TRBJ1-1; D remains unclear. Per germline, CDR1 MGHDK and CDR2 SYGVNS. Deletions cut 9 bases from V and 7 bases from J, with 6 bases between. The length of the CDR3 is 9 residues. CDR3 DNA sequence: TGTGCCAGACAGTTTGAAGCTTTCTTT. As protein: CARQFEAFF. The variable domain in full, completed from reference TRBV25-1 and TRBJ1-1, reads EADIYQTPRYLVIGTGKKITLECSQTMGHDKMYWYQQDPGMELHLIHYSYGVNSTEKGDLSSESTVSRIRTEHFPLTLESARPSHTSQYLCARQFEAFFGQGTRLTVV.

This clone was counted a few times. The gene calls are TRBV30 and TRBJ2-6, with 9 positions matching TRBD1. CDR3 length equals 17 residues. Looked up from germline, CDR1 is GTSNPN and CDR2 is SVGIG (reference sequence). Trimming took 4 bases from V and 0 from J; bases not matched to a gene: 7. This CDR3 reads CAWMRTGVVSGANVLTF. CDR3 bases: TGTGCCTGGATGAGGACAGGGGTTGTCTCTGGGGCCAACGTCCTGACTTTC. The whole variable domain, remainder taken from reference TRBV30 and TRBJ2-6, is SQTIHQWPATLVQPVGSPLSLECTVEGTSNPNLYWYRQAAGRGLQLLFYSVGIGQISSEVPQNLSASRPQDRQFILSSKKLLLSDSGFYLCAWMRTGVVSGANVLTFGAGSRLTVL.

DNA of the CDR3: TGTGCCAGCAGCCCCGGAGGGGCAATAACTAATGAAAAACTGTTTTTT. Its translation: CASSPGGAITNEKLFF. This chain joins TRBV7-9 and TRBJ1-4, with D possibly matching TRBD1 (5 bases). V lost 5 bases and J 1 base, leaving 14 bases between the germline ends. The CDR3 is made up of 16 amino acids. Germline CDR1 is SEHNR and CDR2 is FQNEAQ (reference sequence).

This chain connects TRBV19 to TRBJ2-7; D remains unclear. The germline V gene has CDR1 LNHDA and CDR2 SQIVND (reference sequence). The CDR3 length is 13 residues. V was trimmed by 4 bases and J by 5 bases, leaving 12 bases between them. The CDR3 bases are TGTGCCAGTAGTAGGTCACTTAATGACGAGCAGTACTTC. Residues: CASSRSLNDEQYF.

This chain uses TRBV30 with TRBJ2-3; D not resolved. Trimming removed 5 bases at V and 5 bases at J, with 11 bases between. The CDR3 runs to 12 residues. CDR1 and CDR2 (germline): GTSNPN, SVGIG (reference sequence). DNA for the CDR3: TGTGCCTGGGGCCCTCCGGGAGATACGCAGTATTTT. Its translation: CAWGPPGDTQYF.

The J gene is TRBJ2-3, the V gene TRBV18; TRBD1 is a possible D gene (5 bases). V was pared by 3 bases and J by 0 bases, with 16 bases between. Germline CDR1 KGHSH, CDR2 LQKENI. The length of the CDR3 is 17 residues. CDR3 region: CASSPPRQGYSTDTQYF. Here the CDR3 DNA reads TGTGCCAGCTCACCCCCGAGGCAGGGTTACAGCACAGATACGCAGTATTTT.

The chain employs TRBV7-2 and TRBJ2-7, with D perhaps matching TRBD2 (6 bases). The germline V and J ends were trimmed by 4 bases and 6 bases, with 10 bases remaining between them. CDR1 is SGHTA and CDR2 is FQGNSA in the germline V gene. CDR3 length: 12 residues. Here the CDR3 DNA reads TGTGCCAGCAGCTCACTAGCATTCGAGCAGTACTTC. Its protein is CASSSLAFEQYF.

The V and J genes are TRBV6-6 and TRBJ1-3; D is possibly TRBD1 (6 bases). Germline V gene data show CDR1 as MNHNY and CDR2 as SVGAGI (reference sequence). Between the trimmed V and J ends, which lost 6 bases and 1 base, there was a span of 16 bases. This CDR3 has 16 amino acids. The CDR3 DNA reads TGTGCCAGCAGAAAATCAGGGGAGTCGTCTGGAAACACCATATATTTT. Protein sequence: CASRKSGESSGNTIYF.

This chain links TRBV2 with TRBJ2-1, with 13 nucleotides matching TRBD2. Germline lookup yields CDR1 SNHLY and CDR2 FYNNEI. The CDR3 extends over 17 amino acids. V shed 4 bases, J shed 6 bases, and the junction held 9 bases outside the gene matches. The CDR3 nucleotides are TGTGCCAGCAGTGGAGGACTAGCGGGAGTCTGGTCCAATGAGCAGTTCTTC. Translation: CASSGGLAGVWSNEQFF.

The rearrangement uses TRBV7-9 and TRBJ2-5; TRBD1 agrees at 7 bases. CDR1 is SEHNR and CDR2 is FQNEAQ in the germline V gene (reference sequence). The CDR3 contains 14 residues. V shed 5 bases, J shed 2 bases, and the junction held 5 bases outside the gene matches. This CDR3 reads CASSRRGIQETQYF. The CDR3 DNA sequence: TGTGCCAGCAGCCGCAGGGGGATTCAAGAGACCCAGTACTTC.

This clone was recorded once. In DNA, the CDR3 is TGTGCCAGCAGCTTAATTAGCGGGCCCCCTGATGAGCAGTTCTTC. Residues: CASSLISGPPDEQFF. The V call is TRBV11-2, the J call TRBJ2-1; 7 positions match TRBD2. This CDR3 has 15 amino acids. In germline, CDR1 is SGHAT, CDR2 FQNNGV. V shed 2 bases and J 8 bases; nucleotides not matched to a gene: 9.

The CDR3 nucleotides read TGTGCCAGCAGTCAAACTACAGGGCGACGGCCCTACGAGCAGTACTTC. Translation gives CASSQTTGRRPYEQYF. J is TRBJ2-7 and V is TRBV2; D possibly corresponds to TRBD1 (6 bases). CDR1 is SNHLY, CDR2 FYNNEI, per germline. This CDR3 spans 16 amino acids. The V gene lost 5 bases and the J gene lost 2 bases, with 19 bases spanning the gap.

The chain combines TRBV5-4 with TRBJ2-5, with 9 bases fitting TRBD1. CDR1 is SGHNT and CDR2 is YYREEE in the germline V gene (reference sequence). Trimming took 4 bases from V and 0 from J; bases not matched to a gene: 13. The CDR3 contains 18 residues. The CDR3 DNA sequence: TGTGCCAGCAGCGGCACCAGTCGGGGACAGGGTAACCAAGAGACCCAGTACTTC. Translating it yields CASSGTSRGQGNQETQYF.

The J gene is TRBJ2-3, the V gene TRBV27; 9 bases agree with TRBD1. Germline CDR1 MNHEY, CDR2 SMNVEV (reference sequence). The V gene end was trimmed by 4 bases and the J gene end by 4 bases; junction bases not matched to a gene: 15. The CDR3 covers 18 residues. The CDR3, as DNA: TGTGCCAGCAGTTATGGAGGATCCGGGACAGGGATCGCAGATACGCAGTATTTT. Protein product: CASSYGGSGTGIADTQYF.

The V gene is TRBV5-1, the J gene TRBJ2-2; perhaps TRBD1 as D (5 bases). CDR3 length equals 15 residues. CDR1 SGHRS and CDR2 YFSETQ come from the germline V gene. Trimming removed 8 bases at V and 5 bases at J, with 19 bases between. The CDR3, as DNA: TGCGCCAGTCAACCGGCCAGGGTGGATACCGGGGAGCTGTTTTTT. Protein: CASQPARVDTGELFF.